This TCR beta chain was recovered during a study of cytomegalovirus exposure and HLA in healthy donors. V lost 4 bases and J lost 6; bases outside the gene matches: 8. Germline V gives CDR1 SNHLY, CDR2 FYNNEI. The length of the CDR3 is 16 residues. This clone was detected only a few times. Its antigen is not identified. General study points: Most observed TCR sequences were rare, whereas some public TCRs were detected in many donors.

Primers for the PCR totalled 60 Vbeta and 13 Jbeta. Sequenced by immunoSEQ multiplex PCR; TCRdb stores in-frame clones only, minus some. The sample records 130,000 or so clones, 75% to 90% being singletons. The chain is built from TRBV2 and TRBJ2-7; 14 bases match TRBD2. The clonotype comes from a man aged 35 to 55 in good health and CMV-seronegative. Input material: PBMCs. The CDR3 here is CASSAGRTSGGREQYF. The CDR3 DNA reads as TGTGCCAGCAGTGCGGGGAGGACTAGCGGGGGGCGCGAGCAGTACTTC.